This entry lists 20 T cell receptor beta chains sequenced from one sample in a study of radiation and T cells in renal cell carcinoma. Time point given: baseline pretreatment blood. The sample's treatment: 15 Gy SBRT to primary tumor, nephrectomy 4 weeks later. Sequencing was performed with immunoSEQ multiplex PCR; in TCRdb, only in-frame clones are kept and a portion is missing. The profile shows 110,000 to 150,000 clones, approximately 87% of them singletons. Sequencing was performed on blood, taken from a patient whose treatment included radiotherapy and nephrectomy. The origin of the receptors is a woman aged 50 to 60 with renal cell carcinoma.

The chain joins TRBV18 to TRBJ2-1, with TRBD2 identical over 7 bases. CDR1 is KGHSH, CDR2 LQKENI, per germline. The CDR3 is made up of 12 amino acids. V trimming: 4 bases; J trimming: 9 bases; junction bases outside the gene matches: 3. As DNA, the CDR3 is TGTGCCAGCTCACTTAGGGAGGGTGAGCAGTTCTTC. Translating it yields CASSLREGEQFF. Supplemented by reference TRBV18 and TRBJ2-1, the full variable domain reads NAGVMQNPRHLVRRRGQEARLRCSPMKGHSHVYWYRQLPEEGLKFMVYLQKENIIDESGMPKERFSAEFPKEGPSILRIQQVVRGDSAAYFCASSLREGEQFFGPGTRLTVL.

On this clone: The sample holds other DNA sequences that translate to the same CDR3. This chain uses TRBV4-3 with TRBJ2-7, with D maybe TRBD1 (5 bases). The V end lost 1 base, the J end lost 3 bases, and 10 bases lay between the germline ends. The germline CDR1 and CDR2 sequences are LGHNA and YSLEER. The CDR3 loop spans 14 amino acids. CDR3 sequence reads: CASSQGQGNYEQYF. CDR3 coding DNA: TGCGCCAGCAGCCAAGGTCAGGGCAACTACGAGCAGTACTTC.

The V gene is TRBV7-2, the J gene TRBJ2-1; TRBD2 agrees at 10 bases. This CDR3 is built from 15 residues. From germline, CDR1 is SGHTA and CDR2 FQGNSA. V dropped 1 base and J dropped 7; count of bases not matched to a gene: 4. CDR3 region: CASSLVAGGTNEQFF. CDR3 DNA: TGTGCCAGCAGCTTAGTAGCGGGAGGAACGAATGAGCAGTTCTTC.

The rearrangement links TRBV5-6 to TRBJ2-7; 8 bases map to TRBD1. After removal of 3 bases from V and 3 bases from J, the junction contained 2 bases not matched to a gene. Germline V lookup: CDR1 SGHDT, CDR2 YYEEEE. The CDR3 length is 13 residues. DNA for the CDR3: TGTGCCAGCAGCTGGACAGGGCGCTACGAGCAGTACTTC. Residues: CASSWTGRYEQYF.

This rearrangement joins TRBV4-3 to TRBJ2-5; D not certain. The V gene's germline CDR1 is LGHNA and CDR2 YSLEER. Trimming cost V 0 bases and J 2 bases, with 16 bases left between them. CDR3 length: 17 amino acids. CDR3 sequence: CASSQDFAPLIQETQYF. DNA for the CDR3: TGCGCCAGCAGCCAAGACTTTGCGCCCCTGATACAAGAGACCCAGTACTTC.

This sequence joins TRBV2 and TRBJ1-1, with D unclear. In germline, CDR1 is SNHLY, CDR2 FYNNEI. This CDR3 comprises 15 residues. Trimming took off 5 bases at V and 1 base at J, with 14 bases between the two ends. This chain's CDR3 is CASSRAGDWNTEAFF. CDR3 DNA sequence: TGTGCCAGCAGTCGAGCTGGAGATTGGAACACTGAAGCTTTCTTT. Full variable domain (remainder filled in from reference TRBV2 and TRBJ1-1): EPEVTQTPSHQVTQMGQEVILRCVPISNHLYFYWYRQILGQKVEFLVSFYNNEISEKSEIFDDQFSVERPDGSNFTLKIRSTKLEDSAMYFCASSRAGDWNTEAFFGQGTRLTVV.

The chain joins TRBV7-2 to TRBJ2-5, with D tentatively TRBD2 (5 bases). The CDR3 runs to 14 residues. The germline CDR1 and CDR2 sequences are SGHTA and FQGNSA. V lost 2 bases and J lost 4, with 11 bases in between. The CDR3 sequence: CASSLTRGRETQYF. The CDR3 DNA is TGTGCCAGCAGCTTAACTCGCGGGCGAGAGACCCAGTACTTC.

The CDR3 loop reads CASSAALAVQETQYF. DNA for the CDR3: TGTGCCAGCAGTGCTGCACTAGCGGTCCAAGAGACCCAGTACTTC. The rearrangement uses TRBV6-5 and TRBJ2-5, with 8 bases matching TRBD2. Germline CDR1 and CDR2: MNHEY and SVGAGI. V shed 5 bases and J 1 base; nucleotides not matched to a gene: 6. CDR3 length: 15 amino acids.

The rearrangement links TRBV27 to TRBJ1-5, with 7 nucleotides matching TRBD1. After removal of 6 bases from V and 3 bases from J, the junction contained 5 bases not matched to a gene. Germline lookup yields CDR1 MNHEY and CDR2 SMNVEV (reference sequence). The CDR3 is 14 amino acids. The CDR3 region has the DNA TGTGCCAGCAGGACGGGACAGCACAATCAGCCCCAGCATTTT. As protein: CASRTGQHNQPQHF.

The chain couples TRBV15 to TRBJ2-1; a possible D gene is TRBD2 (6 bases). CDR3 length: 13 amino acids. Germline V CDR1 and CDR2: LNHNV, YYDKDF (reference sequence). V dropped 1 base and J dropped 10 bases, with 11 bases sitting between them. The DNA for the CDR3 is TGTGCCACCAGCAGAGGGCCCCGGGGGGAGCAGTTCTTC. Translating it yields CATSRGPRGEQFF.

The V call is TRBV20-1, the J call TRBJ1-2; D call uncertain. The CDR3 runs 11 residues. Trimming took 6 bases from V and 4 from J, leaving 9 bases between them. Germline values: CDR1 DFQATT, CDR2 SNEGSKA (reference sequence). The CDR3, as DNA: TGCAGTGCCTGGACTTCCTATGGCTACACCTTC. It is translated as CSAWTSYGYTF.

The chain couples TRBV18 to TRBJ2-1, with TRBD1 matching 11 bases. Germline CDR1 KGHSH, CDR2 LQKENI. V lost 0 bases to trimming and J lost 7 bases; unmatched junction nucleotides: 8. This CDR3 is 17 amino acids long. The CDR3: CASSPPNPGQGGNEQFF. CDR3 DNA: TGTGCCAGCTCACCACCGAACCCGGGACAGGGGGGGAATGAGCAGTTCTTC.

This rearrangement joins TRBV7-2 to TRBJ1-2; D unresolved. Deletions cut 2 bases from V and 4 bases from J, with 11 bases between. Per the germline V gene, CDR1 is SGHTA and CDR2 is FQGNSA. This CDR3 region has 14 residues. CDR3 DNA: TGTGCCAGCAGCTTACCGGTCATGGTCTATGGCTACACCTTC. Protein sequence: CASSLPVMVYGYTF.

The chain carries TRBV7-8 and TRBJ2-7, with D maybe TRBD2 (6 bases). V lost 5 bases and J 3 bases, leaving 17 bases between the germline ends. This CDR3 has 15 residues. Germline V CDR1 and CDR2: SGHVS, FQNEAQ. The CDR3 loop reads CASSPDRLGSYEQYF. The DNA for the CDR3 is TGTGCCAGCAGCCCGGATAGACTAGGAAGCTACGAGCAGTACTTC. Together with reference TRBV7-8 and TRBJ2-7, the CDR3 gives the full variable domain: GAGVSQSPRYKVAKRGQDVALRCDPISGHVSLFWYQQALGQGPEFLTYFQNEAQLDKSGLPSDRFFAERPEGSVSTLKIQRTQQEDSAVYLCASSPDRLGSYEQYFGPGTRLTVT.

This clone came up a few times. This chain links TRBV6-1 with TRBJ2-7, with D unresolved. V lost 3 bases, J lost 3 bases, and 9 bases lay in between. CDR1 is MNHNS, CDR2 SASEGT, per germline. The CDR3 loop spans 13 amino acids. The CDR3 coding sequence is TGTGCCAGCAGTGACCCACCCGTCTACGAGCAGTACTTC. Protein: CASSDPPVYEQYF.

The gene calls are TRBV7-9 and TRBJ2-1, with 13 bases identical to TRBD2. V shed 5 bases and J 5 bases; nucleotides not matched to a gene: 9. Germline CDR1 SEHNR, CDR2 FQNEAQ (reference sequence). The CDR3 consists of 17 residues. The CDR3 DNA follows: TGTGCCAGCAGCGCCCCGTCACTAGCGGGGGGGAACAATGAGCAGTTCTTC. Protein: CASSAPSLAGGNNEQFF.

This chain uses TRBV10-1 with TRBJ2-2, with D unresolved. This CDR3 has 12 amino acids. V was cut by 6 bases and J by 1 base, with 3 bases left in between. CDR1 WNHNN and CDR2 SYGVQD come from the germline V gene (reference sequence). CDR3 region: CASSRNTGELFF. Here the CDR3 DNA reads TGCGCCAGCAGCCGGAACACCGGGGAGCTGTTTTTT.

DNA for the CDR3: TGTGCCAGCAGTTACGCTGGGGAGGAGACCCAGTACTTC. It codes for CASSYAGEETQYF. The V and J genes are TRBV6-5 and TRBJ2-5, with D tentatively TRBD2 (5 bases). CDR3 length: 13 amino acids. Germline values: CDR1 MNHEY, CDR2 SVGAGI. V was pared by 2 bases and J by 5 bases, with 9 bases between.

This clone was detected a few times. The chain links TRBV4-2 to TRBJ1-4; D gene unclear. The germline V gene has CDR1 LGHNA and CDR2 YNFKEQ. This CDR3 contains 12 residues. The V gene lost 1 base and the J gene lost 8 bases, with 5 bases spanning the gap. CDR3: CASSQGREKLFF. The CDR3, as DNA: TGTGCCAGCAGCCAAGGCAGGGAAAAACTGTTTTTT.

The V gene is TRBV7-2, the J gene TRBJ2-7; possible D gene TRBD2, 6 bases. Germline V lookup: CDR1 SGHTA, CDR2 FQGNSA. This CDR3 comprises 12 residues. V dropped 4 bases and J dropped 4 bases, with 8 bases sitting between them. The CDR3 nucleotides read TGTGCCAGCAGCTCGGGACTTTACGAGCAGTACTTC. Protein: CASSSGLYEQYF.